The clone carrying this T cell receptor (beta chain) has more than one count but fewer than ten. Amplification yielded TCR beta CDR3 regions, with RNA transcripts as the source. Carried out on the TCR CDR3, a first-round RT-PCR used the HTBI primer set. TCRdb fed the multiplex PCR reads into MiXCR, producing one record per CDR3 protein. The sample carries hundreds of thousands of distinct CDR3 sequences, 15% to 20% recorded once. This CDR3 is built from 12 residues. The V end was cut by 5 bases, the J end by 7 bases, with 9 bases between. CDR1 and CDR2 from the germline V gene are WSHSY and SAAADI. This sample was taken from a study of T cells in Graves' hyperthyroidism and ophthalmopathy.

What was sequenced was blood. This receptor was obtained from a man aged 35 to 55 with Graves' ophthalmopathy. The chain is built from TRBV10-2 and TRBJ2-1, with no clear D. The chain's CDR3 is CASSRAENEQFF. The CDR3 DNA sequence: TGCGCCAGCAGTAGGGCGGAGAATGAGCAGTTCTTC.